The T cell receptor (beta chain) described here comes from a study of cytomegalovirus exposure and HLA in healthy donors. Broader study findings: First-cohort TCR clusters tended to co-occur in the 130 or so validation repertoires, a later analysis found.

The donors were in the approximately 120-subject validation cohort, distinct from the approximately 700-subject first cohort. As for this clone: The antigen is undetermined.

TCRdb keeps only in-frame clones here, not all; method: immunoSEQ multiplex PCR. The table lists 230,000 or so clones, around nine tenths of them singletons. The V and J ends lost 5 bases and 7 bases respectively, with 21 bases between them. CDR1 and CDR2 from the germline V gene are SQVTM and ANQGSEA. The CDR3 loop spans 15 amino acids. This chain joins TRBV29-1 and TRBJ2-1; D possibly corresponds to TRBD2 (7 bases). The sequence was collected from a woman in her late teens or twenties in good health and CMV-seronegative. Material: PBMCs. The CDR3 region has the DNA TGCAGCGTTTCGCGCCGGGGAGGGGGATGGAATGAGCAGTTCTTC. Translating gives CSVSRRGGGWNEQFF.